The next 9 T cell receptor beta chains were all read from a single sample in a study of response to subunit inactivated influenza vaccine. Each CDR3 protein gets one entry after TCRdb re-called the RT-PCR reads with MiXCR. The sample comprises about half a million distinct CDR3 sequences, around 8% of which are singletons, and 13% rests with the top ten. Sample: PBMCs from blood, taken around 2 years after vaccination. These receptors came from a man aged 50 to 75 who received an inactivated influenza vaccine.

In its sample, this clonotype was seen a few times. This chain connects TRBV7-9 to TRBJ2-1; TRBD1 matches 7 bases. Unmatched junction bases numbered 8, after V lost 1 base and J lost 8 bases. The CDR3 runs to 15 residues. The germline V gene encodes CDR1 SEHNR and CDR2 FQNEAQ (reference sequence). CDR3 protein: CASSLEGGAWDEQFF. For the CDR3, the DNA is TGTGCCAGCAGCTTAGAAGGGGGCGCGTGGGATGAGCAGTTCTTC.

This clonotype was detected many times. The rearrangement uses TRBV20-1 and TRBJ1-6; maybe TRBD1 (6 bases). CDR1 and CDR2 (germline): DFQATT, SNEGSKA (reference sequence). V was clipped by 4 bases and J by 8 bases, with 12 bases between them. This CDR3 has 13 residues. Here the CDR3 DNA reads TGCAGTGCTAACCGGGACACCTATTCACCCCTCCACTTT. It encodes CSANRDTYSPLHF.

The chain couples TRBV4-3 to TRBJ1-1, with TRBD1 identical over 8 bases. Germline lookup yields CDR1 LGHNA and CDR2 YSLEER. This CDR3 contains 15 residues. With V trimmed by 0 bases and J by 7 bases, 7 bases remained unmatched. CDR3 sequence reads: CASSQDDQGAIEAFF. The CDR3 nucleotides are TGCGCCAGCAGCCAAGATGACCAGGGGGCGATTGAAGCTTTCTTT.

This clonotype was seen many times. CDR3 DNA sequence: TGTGCCAGCAGACCGGGACGGACTAGCACAGATACGCAGTATTTT. Protein product: CASRPGRTSTDTQYF. The chain uses TRBV12-3 or TRBV12-4 and TRBJ2-3; D may match TRBD1 or TRBD2 (5 bases each). Trimming cost V 6 bases and J 0 bases, with 13 bases left between them. The CDR3 is 15 residues long.

This clonotype was counted a few times. The chain combines TRBV20-1 with TRBJ2-1; TRBD2 matches 8 bases. Germline V CDR1 and CDR2: DFQATT, SNEGSKA (reference sequence). There are 14 residues in the CDR3. Trimming cost V 2 bases and J 7 bases; bases outside gene matches: 7. DNA of the CDR3: TGCAGTGCTAGAATAGCGGGGCCGAGGAATGAGCAGTTCTTC. Protein: CSARIAGPRNEQFF.

This clonotype showed up many times. V gene TRBV5-1 combines with J gene TRBJ2-7; 7 bases agree with TRBD2. The CDR3 covers 16 residues. The germline CDR1 and CDR2 sequences are SGHRS and YFSETQ. The V gene end was trimmed by 0 bases and the J gene end by 1 base; junction bases not matched to a gene: 7. DNA for the CDR3: TGCGCCAGCAGCTTGGCCCCTAGCGGCCTTTCCTACGAGCAGTACTTC. Residues: CASSLAPSGLSYEQYF.

This clonotype was seen repeatedly, ten times or more. The chain recombines TRBV15 with TRBJ2-1; D may match TRBD1 or TRBD2 (5 bases each). Germline CDR1 LNHNV, CDR2 YYDKDF (reference sequence). The CDR3 contains 14 residues. V was shortened by 0 bases and J by 10 bases, with 13 bases between the two germline ends. CDR3 sequence reads: CATSRDTGPGEQFF. The CDR3 nucleotides read TGTGCCACCAGCAGAGATACGGGGCCCGGGGAGCAGTTCTTC.

This clonotype has at least ten counts. The chain recombines TRBV12-3 or TRBV12-4 with TRBJ2-7, with D perhaps TRBD1 (5 bases). The CDR3 is 11 residues long. V lost 9 bases and J 6 bases, leaving 12 bases between the germline ends. The DNA for the CDR3 is TGTGCCAGAAACCAGGGTACCGAGCAGTACTTC. As protein: CARNQGTEQYF.

This clonotype showed up just a few times. The V call is TRBV20-1, the J call TRBJ2-5; TRBD1 aligns across 9 bases. The CDR3 consists of 14 residues. With 2 bases clipped from V and 6 bases from J, the junction kept 7 bases outside the gene matches. The germline gives CDR1 DFQATT, CDR2 SNEGSKA (reference sequence). CDR3 region: CSARSTGGSKTQYF. DNA of the CDR3: TGCAGTGCTAGATCTACAGGGGGCTCGAAGACCCAGTACTTC.